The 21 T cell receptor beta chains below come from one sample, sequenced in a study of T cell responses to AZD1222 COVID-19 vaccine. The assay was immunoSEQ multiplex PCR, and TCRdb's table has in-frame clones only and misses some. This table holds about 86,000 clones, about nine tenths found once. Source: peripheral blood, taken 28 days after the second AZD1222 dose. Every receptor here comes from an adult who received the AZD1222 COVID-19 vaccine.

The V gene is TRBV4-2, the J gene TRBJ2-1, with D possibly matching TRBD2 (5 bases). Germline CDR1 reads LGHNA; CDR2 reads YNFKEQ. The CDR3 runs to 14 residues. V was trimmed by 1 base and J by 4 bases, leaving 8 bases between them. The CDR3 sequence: CASSQVGNYNEQFF. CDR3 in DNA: TGTGCCAGCAGCCAAGTCGGGAATTACAATGAGCAGTTCTTC.

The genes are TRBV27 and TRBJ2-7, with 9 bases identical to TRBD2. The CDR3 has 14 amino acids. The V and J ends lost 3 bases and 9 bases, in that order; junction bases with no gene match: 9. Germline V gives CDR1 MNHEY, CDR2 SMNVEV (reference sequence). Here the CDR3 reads CASSFAGGDLGQYF. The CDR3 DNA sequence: TGTGCCAGCAGTTTCGCGGGGGGGGACCTCGGGCAGTACTTC.

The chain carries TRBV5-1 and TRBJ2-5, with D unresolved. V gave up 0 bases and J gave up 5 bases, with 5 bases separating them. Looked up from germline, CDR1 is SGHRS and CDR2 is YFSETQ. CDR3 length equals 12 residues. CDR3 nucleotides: TGCGCCAGCAGCTTGGGTCGGGAGACCCAGTACTTC. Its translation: CASSLGRETQYF. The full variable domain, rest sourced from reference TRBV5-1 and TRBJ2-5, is KAGVTQTPRYLIKTRGQQVTLSCSPISGHRSVSWYQQTPGQGLQFLFEYFSETQRNKGNFPGRFSGRQFSNSRSEMNVSTLELGDSALYLCASSLGRETQYFGPGTRLLVL.

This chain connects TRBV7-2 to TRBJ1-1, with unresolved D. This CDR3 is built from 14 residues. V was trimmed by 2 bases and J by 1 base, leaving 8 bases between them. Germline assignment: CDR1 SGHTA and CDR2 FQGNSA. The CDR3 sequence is CASSLRGTNTEAFF. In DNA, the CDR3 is TGTGCCAGCAGCTTAAGAGGAACGAACACTGAAGCTTTCTTT.

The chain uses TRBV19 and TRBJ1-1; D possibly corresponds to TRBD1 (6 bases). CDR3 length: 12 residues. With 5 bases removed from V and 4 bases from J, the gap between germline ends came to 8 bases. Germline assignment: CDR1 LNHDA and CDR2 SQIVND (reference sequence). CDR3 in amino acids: CASSGTFTEAFF. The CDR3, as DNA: TGTGCCAGTAGTGGGACATTCACTGAAGCTTTCTTT.

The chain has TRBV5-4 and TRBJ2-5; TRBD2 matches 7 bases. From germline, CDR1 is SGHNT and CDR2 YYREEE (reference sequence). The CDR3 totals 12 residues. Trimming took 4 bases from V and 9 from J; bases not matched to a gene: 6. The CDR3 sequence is CASSALANPQYF. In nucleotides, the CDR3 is TGTGCCAGCAGCGCACTAGCGAACCCCCAGTACTTC. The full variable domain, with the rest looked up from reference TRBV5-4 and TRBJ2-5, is ETGVTQSPTHLIKTRGQQVTLRCSSQSGHNTVSWYQQALGQGPQFIFQYYREEENGRGNFPPRFSGLQFPNYSSELNVNALELDDSALYLCASSALANPQYFGPGTRLLVL.

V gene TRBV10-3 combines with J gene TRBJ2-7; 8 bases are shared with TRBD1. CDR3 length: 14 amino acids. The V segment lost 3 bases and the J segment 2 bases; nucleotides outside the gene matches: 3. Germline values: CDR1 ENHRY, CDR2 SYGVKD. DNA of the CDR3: TGTGCCATCAGTGAAGGACAGGGAACCTACGAGCAGTACGTC. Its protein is CAISEGQGTYEQYV.

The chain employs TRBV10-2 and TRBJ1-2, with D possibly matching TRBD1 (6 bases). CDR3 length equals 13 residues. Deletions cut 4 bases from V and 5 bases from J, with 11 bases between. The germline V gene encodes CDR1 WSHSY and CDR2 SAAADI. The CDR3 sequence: CASSAGRGYGYTF. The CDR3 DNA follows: TGCGCCAGCAGTGCCGGCAGGGGATATGGCTACACCTTC.

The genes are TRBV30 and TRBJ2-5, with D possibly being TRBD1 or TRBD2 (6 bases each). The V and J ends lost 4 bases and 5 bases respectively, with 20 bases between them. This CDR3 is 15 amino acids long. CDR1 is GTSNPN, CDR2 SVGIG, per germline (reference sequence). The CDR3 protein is CAWKTREGGLETQYF. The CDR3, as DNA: TGTGCCTGGAAAACTAGAGAAGGGGGGTTGGAGACCCAGTACTTC.

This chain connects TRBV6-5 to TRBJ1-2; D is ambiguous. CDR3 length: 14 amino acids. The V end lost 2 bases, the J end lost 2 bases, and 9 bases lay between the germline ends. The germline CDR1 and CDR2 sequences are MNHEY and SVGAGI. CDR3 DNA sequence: TGTGCCAGCAGTTACCTTCCGCCAAACTATGGCTACACCTTC. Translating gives CASSYLPPNYGYTF.

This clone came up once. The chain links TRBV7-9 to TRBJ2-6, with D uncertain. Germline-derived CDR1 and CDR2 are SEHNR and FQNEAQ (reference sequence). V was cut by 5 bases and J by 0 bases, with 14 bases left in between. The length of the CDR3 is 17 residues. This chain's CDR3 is CASSVGIVISGANVLTF. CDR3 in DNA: TGTGCCAGCAGCGTAGGGATAGTTATCTCTGGGGCCAACGTCCTGACTTTC.

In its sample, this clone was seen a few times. CDR3 amino acids: CASSSQQGRVLHF. The CDR3 region has the DNA TGTGCCAGCAGTTCGCAGCAGGGGAGGGTCCTCCACTTT. The J gene is TRBJ1-6, the V gene TRBV12-3 or TRBV12-4, with D possibly being TRBD1 (6 bases). The CDR3 is 13 residues long. Trimming pared 4 bases from V and 15 bases from J, leaving 16 bases between.

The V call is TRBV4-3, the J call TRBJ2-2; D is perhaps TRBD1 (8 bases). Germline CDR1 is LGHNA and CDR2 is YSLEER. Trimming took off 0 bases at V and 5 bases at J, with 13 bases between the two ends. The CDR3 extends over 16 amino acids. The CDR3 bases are TGCGCCAGCAGCCAAGAGGACAGGGAGGGAACCGGGGAGCTGTTTTTT. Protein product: CASSQEDREGTGELFF.

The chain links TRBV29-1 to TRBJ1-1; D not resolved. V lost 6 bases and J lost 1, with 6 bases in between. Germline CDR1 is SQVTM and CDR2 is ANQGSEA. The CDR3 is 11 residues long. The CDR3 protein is CSVLQNTEAFF. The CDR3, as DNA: TGCAGCGTCTTACAGAACACTGAAGCTTTCTTT.

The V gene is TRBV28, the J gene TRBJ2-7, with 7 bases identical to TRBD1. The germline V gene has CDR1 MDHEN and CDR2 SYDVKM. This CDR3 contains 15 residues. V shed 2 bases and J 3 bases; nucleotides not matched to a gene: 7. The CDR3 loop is CASSLTGTVGYEQYF. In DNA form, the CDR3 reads TGTGCCAGCAGTTTAACCGGGACAGTTGGCTACGAGCAGTACTTC.

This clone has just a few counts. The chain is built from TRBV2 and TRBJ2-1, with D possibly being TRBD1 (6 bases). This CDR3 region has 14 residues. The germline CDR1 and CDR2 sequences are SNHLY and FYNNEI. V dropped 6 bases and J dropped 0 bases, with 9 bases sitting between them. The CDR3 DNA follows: TGTGCCAGCAGCACAGGGAGCTCCTACAATGAGCAGTTCTTC. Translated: CASSTGSSYNEQFF.

This chain's CDR3 is CAWTPVKNYGYTF. Here the CDR3 DNA reads TGTGCCTGGACCCCAGTCAAAAACTATGGCTACACCTTC. This sequence joins TRBV30 and TRBJ1-2; D is ambiguous. V dropped 4 bases and J dropped 2 bases, with 11 bases sitting between them. CDR3 length: 13 residues. CDR1 and CDR2 (germline): GTSNPN, SVGIG (reference sequence). The entire variable domain, with the rest obtained from reference TRBV30 and TRBJ1-2, is as follows: SQTIHQWPATLVQPVGSPLSLECTVEGTSNPNLYWYRQAAGRGLQLLFYSVGIGQISSEVPQNLSASRPQDRQFILSSKKLLLSDSGFYLCAWTPVKNYGYTFGSGTRLTVV.

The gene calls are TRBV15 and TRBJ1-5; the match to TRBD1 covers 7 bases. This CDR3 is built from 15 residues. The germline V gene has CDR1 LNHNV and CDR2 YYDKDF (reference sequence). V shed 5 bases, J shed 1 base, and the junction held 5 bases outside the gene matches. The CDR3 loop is CATSSGTVSNQPQHF. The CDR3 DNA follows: TGTGCCACCAGCTCCGGGACAGTGAGCAATCAGCCCCAGCATTTT.

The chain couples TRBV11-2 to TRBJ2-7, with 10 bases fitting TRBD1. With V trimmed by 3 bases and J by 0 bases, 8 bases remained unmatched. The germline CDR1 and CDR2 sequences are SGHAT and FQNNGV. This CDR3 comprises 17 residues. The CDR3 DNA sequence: TGTGCCAGCAGCTTCCCCTTAGGGACAGGGGTCTCCTACGAGCAGTACTTC. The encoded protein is CASSFPLGTGVSYEQYF.

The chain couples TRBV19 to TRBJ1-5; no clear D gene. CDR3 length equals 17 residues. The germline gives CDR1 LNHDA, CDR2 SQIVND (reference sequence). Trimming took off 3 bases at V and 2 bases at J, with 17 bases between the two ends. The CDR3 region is CASSISWAKVGNQPQHF. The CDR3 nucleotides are TGTGCCAGTAGTATTTCCTGGGCCAAAGTGGGCAATCAGCCCCAGCATTTT.

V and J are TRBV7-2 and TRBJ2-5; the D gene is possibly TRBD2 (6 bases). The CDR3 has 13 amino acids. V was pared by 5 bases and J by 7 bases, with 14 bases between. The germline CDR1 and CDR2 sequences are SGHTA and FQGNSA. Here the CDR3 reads CASSNWEAGTQYF. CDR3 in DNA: TGTGCCAGCAGCAACTGGGAGGCAGGGACCCAGTACTTC.